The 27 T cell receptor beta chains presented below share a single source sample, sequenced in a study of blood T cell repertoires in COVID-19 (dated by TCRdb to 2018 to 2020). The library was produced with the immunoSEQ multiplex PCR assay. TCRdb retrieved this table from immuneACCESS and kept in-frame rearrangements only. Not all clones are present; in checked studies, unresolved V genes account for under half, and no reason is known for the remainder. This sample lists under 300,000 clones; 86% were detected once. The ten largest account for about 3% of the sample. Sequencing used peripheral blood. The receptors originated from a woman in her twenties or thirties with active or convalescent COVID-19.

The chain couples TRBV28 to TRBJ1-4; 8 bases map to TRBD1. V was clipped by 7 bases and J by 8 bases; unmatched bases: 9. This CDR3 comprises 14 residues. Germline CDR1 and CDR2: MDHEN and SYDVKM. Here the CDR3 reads CASTVTGEGEKLFF. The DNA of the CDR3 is TGTGCCAGCACCGTGACAGGGGAGGGAGAAAAACTGTTTTTT.

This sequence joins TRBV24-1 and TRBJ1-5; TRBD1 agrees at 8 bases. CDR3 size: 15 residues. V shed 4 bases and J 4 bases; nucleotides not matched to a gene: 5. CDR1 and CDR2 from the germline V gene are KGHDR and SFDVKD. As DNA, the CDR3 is TGTGCCACCAGTGACCGGACAGGGAGGAATCAGCCCCAGCATTTT. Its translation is CATSDRTGRNQPQHF.

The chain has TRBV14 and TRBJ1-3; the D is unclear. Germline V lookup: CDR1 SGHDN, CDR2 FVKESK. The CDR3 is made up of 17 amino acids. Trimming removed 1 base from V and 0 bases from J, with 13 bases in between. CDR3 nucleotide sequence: TGTGCCAGCAGCCAAGTTCGGAGAGGAATCTCTGGAAACACCATATATTTT. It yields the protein CASSQVRRGISGNTIYF.

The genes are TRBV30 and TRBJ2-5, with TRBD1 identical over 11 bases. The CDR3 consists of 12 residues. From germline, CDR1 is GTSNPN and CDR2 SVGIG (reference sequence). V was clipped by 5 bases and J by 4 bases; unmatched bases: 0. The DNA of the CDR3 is TGTGCCTGGGGACAGGGGGCAGAGACCCAGTACTTC. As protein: CAWGQGAETQYF.

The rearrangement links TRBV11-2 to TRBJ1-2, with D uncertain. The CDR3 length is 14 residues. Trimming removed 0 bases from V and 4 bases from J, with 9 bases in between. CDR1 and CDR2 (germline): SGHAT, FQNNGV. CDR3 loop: CASSLEGAIYGYTF. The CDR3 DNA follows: TGTGCCAGCAGCTTAGAGGGAGCTATCTATGGCTACACCTTC. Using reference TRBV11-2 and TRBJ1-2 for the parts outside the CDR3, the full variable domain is EAGVAQSPRYKIIEKRQSVAFWCNPISGHATLYWYQQILGQGPKLLIQFQNNGVVDDSQLPKDRFSAERLKGVDSTLKIQPAKLEDSAVYLCASSLEGAIYGYTFGSGTRLTVV.

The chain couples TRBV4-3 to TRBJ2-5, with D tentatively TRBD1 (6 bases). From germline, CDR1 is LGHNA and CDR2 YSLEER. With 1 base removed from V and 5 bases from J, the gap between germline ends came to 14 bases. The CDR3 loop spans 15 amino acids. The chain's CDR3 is CASSQVGQPAETQYF. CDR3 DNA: TGCGCCAGCAGCCAAGTCGGACAGCCGGCGGAGACCCAGTACTTC.

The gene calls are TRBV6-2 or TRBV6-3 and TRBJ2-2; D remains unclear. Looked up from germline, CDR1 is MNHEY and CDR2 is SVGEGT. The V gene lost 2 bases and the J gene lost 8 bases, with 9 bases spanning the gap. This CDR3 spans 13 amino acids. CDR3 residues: CASSYIVQGELFF. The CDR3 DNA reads TGTGCCAGCAGTTACATAGTACAGGGGGAGCTGTTTTTT.

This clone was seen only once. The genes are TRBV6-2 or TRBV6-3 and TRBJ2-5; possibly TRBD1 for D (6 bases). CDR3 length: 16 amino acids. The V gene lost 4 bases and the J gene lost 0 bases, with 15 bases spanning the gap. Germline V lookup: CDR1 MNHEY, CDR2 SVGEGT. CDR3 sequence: CASSLGRGRYQETQYF. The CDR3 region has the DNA TGTGCCAGCAGTTTGGGCAGGGGCAGGTACCAAGAGACCCAGTACTTC.

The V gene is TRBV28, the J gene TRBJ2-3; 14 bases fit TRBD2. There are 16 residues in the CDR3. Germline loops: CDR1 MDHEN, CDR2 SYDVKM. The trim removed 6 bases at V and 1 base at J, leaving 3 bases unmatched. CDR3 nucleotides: TGTGCCAGCAGGACGGGACTAGCGGGGGGCACAGATACGCAGTATTTT. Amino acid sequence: CASRTGLAGGTDTQYF.

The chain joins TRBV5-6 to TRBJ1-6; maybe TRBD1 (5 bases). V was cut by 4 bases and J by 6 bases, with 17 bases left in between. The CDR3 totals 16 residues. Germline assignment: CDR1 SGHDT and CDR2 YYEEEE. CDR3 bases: TGTGCCAGCAGCCTCGGAGGGGCGGCCCTTAATTCACCCCTCCACTTT. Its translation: CASSLGGAALNSPLHF.

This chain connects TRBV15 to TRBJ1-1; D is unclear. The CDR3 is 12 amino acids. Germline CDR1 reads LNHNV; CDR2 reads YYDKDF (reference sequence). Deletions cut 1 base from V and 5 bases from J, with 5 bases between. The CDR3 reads CATSRARTEAFF. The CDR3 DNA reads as TGTGCCACCAGCAGAGCACGGACTGAAGCTTTCTTT.

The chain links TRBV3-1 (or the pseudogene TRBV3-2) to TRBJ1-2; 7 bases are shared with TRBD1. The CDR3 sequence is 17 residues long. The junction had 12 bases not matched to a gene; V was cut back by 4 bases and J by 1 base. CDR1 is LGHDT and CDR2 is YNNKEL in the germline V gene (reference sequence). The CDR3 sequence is CASSPNPGQDLNYGYTF. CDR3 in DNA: TGTGCCAGCAGCCCCAACCCCGGACAGGACCTTAACTATGGCTACACCTTC.

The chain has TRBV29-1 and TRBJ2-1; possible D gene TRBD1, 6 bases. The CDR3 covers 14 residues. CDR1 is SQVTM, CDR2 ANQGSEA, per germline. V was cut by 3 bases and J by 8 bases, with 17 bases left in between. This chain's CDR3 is CSVDLGAQIDEQFF. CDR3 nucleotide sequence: TGCAGCGTTGATTTGGGGGCTCAAATTGATGAGCAGTTCTTC.

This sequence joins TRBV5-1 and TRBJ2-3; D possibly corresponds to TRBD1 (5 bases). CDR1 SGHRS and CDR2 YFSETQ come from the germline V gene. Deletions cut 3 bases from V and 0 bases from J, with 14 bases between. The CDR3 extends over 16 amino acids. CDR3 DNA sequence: TGCGCCAGCAGCTCCCAGGGTTCTGGGAGCACAGATACGCAGTATTTT. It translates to CASSSQGSGSTDTQYF.

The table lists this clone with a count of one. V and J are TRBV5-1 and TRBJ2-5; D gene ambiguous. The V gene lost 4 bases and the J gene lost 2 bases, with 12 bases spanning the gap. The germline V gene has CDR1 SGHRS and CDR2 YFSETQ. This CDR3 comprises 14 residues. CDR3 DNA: TGCGCCAGCAGCCCGGCGGTAGGACAAGAGACCCAGTACTTC. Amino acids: CASSPAVGQETQYF.

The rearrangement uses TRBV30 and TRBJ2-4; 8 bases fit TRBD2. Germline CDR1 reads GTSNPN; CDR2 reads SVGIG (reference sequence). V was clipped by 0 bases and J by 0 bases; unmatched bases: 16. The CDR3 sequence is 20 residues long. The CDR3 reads CAWSVFGLAGTSLAKNIQYF. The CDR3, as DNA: TGTGCCTGGAGTGTATTTGGACTAGCCGGGACCTCTCTAGCCAAAAACATTCAGTACTTC.

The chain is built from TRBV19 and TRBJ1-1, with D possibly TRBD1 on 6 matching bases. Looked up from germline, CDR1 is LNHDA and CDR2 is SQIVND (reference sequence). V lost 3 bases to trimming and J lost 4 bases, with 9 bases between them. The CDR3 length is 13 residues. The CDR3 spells CASSIARGTEAFF. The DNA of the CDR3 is TGTGCCAGTAGTATCGCCAGGGGCACTGAAGCTTTCTTT.

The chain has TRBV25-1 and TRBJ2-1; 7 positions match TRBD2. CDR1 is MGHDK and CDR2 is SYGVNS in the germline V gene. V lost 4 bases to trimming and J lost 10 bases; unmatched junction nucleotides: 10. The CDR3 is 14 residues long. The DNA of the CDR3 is TGTGCCAGCAGTGCTATTAGCGGGTCAGGGGAGCAGTTCTTC. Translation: CASSAISGSGEQFF.

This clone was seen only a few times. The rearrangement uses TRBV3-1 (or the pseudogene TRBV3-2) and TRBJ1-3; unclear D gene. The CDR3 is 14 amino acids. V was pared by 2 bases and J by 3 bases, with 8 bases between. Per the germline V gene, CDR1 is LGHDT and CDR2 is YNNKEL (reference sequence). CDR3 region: CASSQHGLGNTIYF. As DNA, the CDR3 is TGTGCCAGCAGCCAACACGGACTTGGAAACACCATATATTTT.

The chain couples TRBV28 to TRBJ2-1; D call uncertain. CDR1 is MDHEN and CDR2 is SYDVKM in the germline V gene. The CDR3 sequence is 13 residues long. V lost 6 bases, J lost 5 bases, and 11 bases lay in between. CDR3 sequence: CASSMGSNNEQFF. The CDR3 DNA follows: TGTGCCAGCAGCATGGGCAGTAACAATGAGCAGTTCTTC.

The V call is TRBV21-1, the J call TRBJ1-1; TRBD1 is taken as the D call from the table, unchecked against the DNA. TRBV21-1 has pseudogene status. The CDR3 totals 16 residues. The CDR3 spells CASSNLDRPRNTEAFF. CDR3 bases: TGTGCCAGCAGCAATCTTGACAGGCCCAGAAACACTGAAGCTTTCTTT.

The CDR3: CASSRRQEANYGYTF. CDR3 bases: TGCGCCAGCAGCCGCAGACAGGAGGCTAACTATGGCTACACCTTC. The chain links TRBV4-1 to TRBJ1-2, with TRBD1 as a possible D gene (6 bases). The germline V gene encodes CDR1 MGHRA and CDR2 YSYEKL. CDR3 length: 15 residues. V was clipped by 4 bases and J by 0 bases, with 12 bases between them.

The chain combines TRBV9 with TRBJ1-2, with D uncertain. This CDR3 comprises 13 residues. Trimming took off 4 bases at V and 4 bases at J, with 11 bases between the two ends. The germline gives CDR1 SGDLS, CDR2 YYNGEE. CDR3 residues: CASSPEGLYGYTF. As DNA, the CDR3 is TGTGCCAGCAGCCCGGAGGGCCTCTATGGCTACACCTTC. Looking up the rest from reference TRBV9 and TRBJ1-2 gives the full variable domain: DSGVTQTPKHLITATGQRVTLRCSPRSGDLSVYWYQQSLDQGLQFLIQYYNGEERAKGNILERFSAQQFPDLHSELNLSSLELGDSALYFCASSPEGLYGYTFGSGTRLTVV.

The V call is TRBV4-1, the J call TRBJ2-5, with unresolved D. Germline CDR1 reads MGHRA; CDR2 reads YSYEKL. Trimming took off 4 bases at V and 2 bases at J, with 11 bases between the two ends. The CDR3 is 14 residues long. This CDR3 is CASSLQWPQETQYF. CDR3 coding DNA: TGCGCCAGCAGCCTTCAATGGCCACAAGAGACCCAGTACTTC.

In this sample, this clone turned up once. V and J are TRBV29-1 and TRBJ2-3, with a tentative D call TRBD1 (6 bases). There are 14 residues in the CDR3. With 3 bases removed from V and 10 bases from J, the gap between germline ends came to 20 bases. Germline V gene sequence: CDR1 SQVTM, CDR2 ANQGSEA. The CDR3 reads CSVDSVLPEGAQYF. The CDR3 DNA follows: TGCAGCGTTGATTCGGTCCTTCCAGAGGGGGCGCAGTATTTT.

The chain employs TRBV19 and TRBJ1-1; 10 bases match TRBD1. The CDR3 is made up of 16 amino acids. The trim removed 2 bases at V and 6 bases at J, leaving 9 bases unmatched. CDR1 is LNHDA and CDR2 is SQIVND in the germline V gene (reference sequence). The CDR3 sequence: CASSIYHRDRGAEAFF. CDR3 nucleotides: TGTGCCAGTAGTATATATCACCGGGACAGGGGAGCTGAAGCTTTCTTT. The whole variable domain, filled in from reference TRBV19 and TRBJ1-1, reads DGGITQSPKYLFRKEGQNVTLSCEQNLNHDAMYWYRQDPGQGLRLIYYSQIVNDFQKGDIAEGYSVSREKKESFPLTVTSAQKNPTAFYLCASSIYHRDRGAEAFFGQGTRLTVV.

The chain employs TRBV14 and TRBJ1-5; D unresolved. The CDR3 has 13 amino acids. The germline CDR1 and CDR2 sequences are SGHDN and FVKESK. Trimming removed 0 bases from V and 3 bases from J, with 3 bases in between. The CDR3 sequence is CASSQDHNQPQHF. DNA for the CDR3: TGTGCCAGCAGCCAAGACCACAATCAGCCCCAGCATTTT.